The 4 T cell receptor beta chains below come from one sample, sequenced in a study of shared clonotypes between healthy human individuals. The assay was immunoSEQ multiplex PCR, and TCRdb's table has in-frame clones only and misses some. This sample has about 1 million clones, with 60% to 80% found just once. The sample consisted of memory CD4+ T cells sorted from blood. Subset given: CD45RA-negative fraction. These receptors were collected from a man aged 18 to 29 in good health.

The chain combines TRBV5-1 with TRBJ2-5, with TRBD2 matching over 10 bases. The CDR3 is 15 amino acids. V lost 4 bases, J lost 5 bases, and 8 bases stayed unmatched. CDR1 SGHRS and CDR2 YFSETQ come from the germline V gene. The CDR3 is CASSPGTSVWETQYF. DNA for the CDR3: TGCGCCAGCAGCCCAGGGACTAGCGTGTGGGAGACCCAGTACTTC.

V gene TRBV11-2 combines with J gene TRBJ2-7; D may correspond to TRBD1 or TRBD2 (5 bases each). This CDR3 has 16 residues. Germline assignment: CDR1 SGHAT and CDR2 FQNNGV. V was clipped by 10 bases and J by 2 bases, with 24 bases between them. CDR3 sequence reads: CATTERFGTLTYEQYF. The CDR3 coding sequence is TGTGCCACCACGGAGCGCTTCGGGACCCTTACCTACGAGCAGTACTTC.

The chain recombines TRBV18 with TRBJ2-5; 8 bases are shared with TRBD2. The CDR3 is made up of 17 amino acids. V lost 2 bases and J lost 3; bases outside the gene matches: 11. Germline V gene data show CDR1 as KGHSH and CDR2 as LQKENI. In nucleotides, the CDR3 is TGTGCCAGCTCACCATCAGAGGTGGCGGGGGGAGAAGAGACCCAGTACTTC. As protein: CASSPSEVAGGEETQYF.

This sequence joins TRBV6-6 and TRBJ2-5; the match to TRBD2 covers 11 bases. This CDR3 contains 16 residues. The V segment lost 2 bases and the J segment 2 bases; nucleotides outside the gene matches: 4. Germline V lookup: CDR1 MNHNY, CDR2 SVGAGI (reference sequence). The CDR3 protein is CASSYGSGGGQETQYF. The CDR3 coding sequence is TGTGCCAGCAGTTACGGTAGCGGGGGGGGACAAGAGACCCAGTACTTC.